This T cell receptor (beta chain) stems from a study of cytomegalovirus exposure and HLA in healthy donors. Overall study results and limits: Accurate predictions that matched the HLA-A and HLA-B alleles of most subjects were reportedly made from TCR beta sequences.

Researchers ran the PCR with 60 Vbeta and 13 Jbeta primers. Produced via immunoSEQ multiplex PCR; TCRdb's table is partial and in-frame only. The data hold 50,000 to 55,000 clones, with about two thirds observed a single time. Donors consisted of healthy bone marrow donors. As concerns this clone: The target antigen is unknown.

This CDR3 region has 15 residues. V lost 6 bases, J lost 3 bases, and 5 bases stayed unmatched. Germline CDR1 MNHNS, CDR2 SASEGT. The specimen was PBMCs. The TCR sequence derives from a woman aged 45-65 years in good health and CMV-seropositive. The rearrangement joins TRBV6-1 to TRBJ2-6, with TRBD1 identical over 7 bases. The CDR3 DNA reads TGTGCCAGCAGGGACACAGGGGATGGGGCCAACGTCCTGACTTTC. Protein: CASRDTGDGANVLTF.